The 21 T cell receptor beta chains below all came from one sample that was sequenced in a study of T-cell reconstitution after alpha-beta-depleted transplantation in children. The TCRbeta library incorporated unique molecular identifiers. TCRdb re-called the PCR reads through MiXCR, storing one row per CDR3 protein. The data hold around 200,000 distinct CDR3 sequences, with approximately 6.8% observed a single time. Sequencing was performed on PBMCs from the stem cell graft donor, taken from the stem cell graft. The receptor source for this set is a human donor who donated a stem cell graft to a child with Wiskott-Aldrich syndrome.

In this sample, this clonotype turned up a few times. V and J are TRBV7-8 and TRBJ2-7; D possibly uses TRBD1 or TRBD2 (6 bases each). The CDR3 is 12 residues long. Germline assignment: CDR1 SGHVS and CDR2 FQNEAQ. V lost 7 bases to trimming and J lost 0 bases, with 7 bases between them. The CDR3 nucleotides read TGTGCCAGCAAGGGGGGCTCCTACGAGCAGTACTTC. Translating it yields CASKGGSYEQYF. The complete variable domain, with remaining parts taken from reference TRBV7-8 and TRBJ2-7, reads GAGVSQSPRYKVAKRGQDVALRCDPISGHVSLFWYQQALGQGPEFLTYFQNEAQLDKSGLPSDRFFAERPEGSVSTLKIQRTQQEDSAVYLCASKGGSYEQYFGPGTRLTVT.

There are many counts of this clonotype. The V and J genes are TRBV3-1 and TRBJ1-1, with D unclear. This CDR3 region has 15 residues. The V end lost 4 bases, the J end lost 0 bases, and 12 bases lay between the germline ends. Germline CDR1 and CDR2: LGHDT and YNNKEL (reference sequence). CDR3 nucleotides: TGTGCCAGCAGCCCCTACGGAAAGATGAACACTGAAGCTTTCTTT. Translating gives CASSPYGKMNTEAFF.

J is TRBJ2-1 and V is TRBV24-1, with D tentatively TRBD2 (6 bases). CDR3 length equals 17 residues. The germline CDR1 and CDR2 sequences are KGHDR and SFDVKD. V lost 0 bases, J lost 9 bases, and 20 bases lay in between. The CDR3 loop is CATSDLSLGGVDGEQFF. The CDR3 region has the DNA TGTGCCACCAGTGATTTGAGTCTGGGGGGAGTCGATGGTGAGCAGTTCTTC.

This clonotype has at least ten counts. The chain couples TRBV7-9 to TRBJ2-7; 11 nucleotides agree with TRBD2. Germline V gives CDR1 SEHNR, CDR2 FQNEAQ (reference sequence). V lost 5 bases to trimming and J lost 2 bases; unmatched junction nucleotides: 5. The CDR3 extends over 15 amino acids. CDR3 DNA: TGTGCCAGCAGCCGCCCGGGACTAGCGGCCTACGAGCAGTACTTC. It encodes CASSRPGLAAYEQYF.

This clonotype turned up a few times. CDR3 in DNA: TGCAGTGCTACCCGGGACAGGGGGTTTCAGCCCCAGCATTTT. Its translation: CSATRDRGFQPQHF. The gene calls are TRBV20-1 and TRBJ1-5; 11 nucleotides agree with TRBD1. Per germline, CDR1 DFQATT and CDR2 SNEGSKA (reference sequence). The CDR3 length is 14 residues. Unmatched junction bases numbered 5, after V lost 4 bases and J lost 6 bases.

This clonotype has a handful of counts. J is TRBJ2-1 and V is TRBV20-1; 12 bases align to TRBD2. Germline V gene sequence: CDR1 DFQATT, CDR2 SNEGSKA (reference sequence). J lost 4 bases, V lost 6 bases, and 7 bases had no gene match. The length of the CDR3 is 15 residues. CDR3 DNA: TGCAGTGCCTCCAGTCTAGCGGGGGGGTACAATGAGCAGTTCTTC. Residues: CSASSLAGGYNEQFF.

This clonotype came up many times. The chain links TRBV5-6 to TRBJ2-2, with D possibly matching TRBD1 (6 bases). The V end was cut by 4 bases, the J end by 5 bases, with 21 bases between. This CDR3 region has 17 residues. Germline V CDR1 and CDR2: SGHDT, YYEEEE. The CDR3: CASSLGTSQISTGELFF. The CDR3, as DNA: TGTGCCAGCAGCCTAGGGACATCACAGATCTCAACCGGGGAGCTGTTTTTT. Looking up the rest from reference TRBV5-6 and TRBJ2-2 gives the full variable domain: DAGVTQSPTHLIKTRGQQVTLRCSPKSGHDTVSWYQQALGQGPQFIFQYYEEEERQRGNFPDRFSGHQFPNYSSELNVNALLLGDSALYLCASSLGTSQISTGELFFGEGSRLTVL.

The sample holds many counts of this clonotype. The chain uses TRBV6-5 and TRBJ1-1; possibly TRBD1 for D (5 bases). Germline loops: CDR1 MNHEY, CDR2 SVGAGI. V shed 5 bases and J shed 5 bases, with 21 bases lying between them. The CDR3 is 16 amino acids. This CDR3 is CASSPHPWARETEAFF. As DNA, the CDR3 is TGTGCCAGCAGTCCACACCCTTGGGCCAGGGAAACTGAAGCTTTCTTT.

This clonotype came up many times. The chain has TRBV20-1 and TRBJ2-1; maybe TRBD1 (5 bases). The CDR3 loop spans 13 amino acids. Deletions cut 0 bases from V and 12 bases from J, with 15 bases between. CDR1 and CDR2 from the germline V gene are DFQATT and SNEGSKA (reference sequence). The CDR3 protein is CSARDLVSQGQFF. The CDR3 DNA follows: TGCAGTGCTAGAGATCTTGTCAGCCAGGGGCAGTTCTTC.

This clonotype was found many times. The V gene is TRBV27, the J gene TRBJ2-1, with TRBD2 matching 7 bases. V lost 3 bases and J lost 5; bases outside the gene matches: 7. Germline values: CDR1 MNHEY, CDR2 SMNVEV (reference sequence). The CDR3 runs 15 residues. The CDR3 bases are TGTGCCAGCAGTTTCTTACCCCGGGGGGACAATGAGCAGTTCTTC. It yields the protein CASSFLPRGDNEQFF.

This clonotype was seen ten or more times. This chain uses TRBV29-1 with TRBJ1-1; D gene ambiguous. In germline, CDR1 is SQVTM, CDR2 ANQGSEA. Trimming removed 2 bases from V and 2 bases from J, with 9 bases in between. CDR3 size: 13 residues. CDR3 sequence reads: CSVEMQGNTEAFF. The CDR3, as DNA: TGCAGCGTTGAAATGCAAGGTAACACTGAAGCTTTCTTT.

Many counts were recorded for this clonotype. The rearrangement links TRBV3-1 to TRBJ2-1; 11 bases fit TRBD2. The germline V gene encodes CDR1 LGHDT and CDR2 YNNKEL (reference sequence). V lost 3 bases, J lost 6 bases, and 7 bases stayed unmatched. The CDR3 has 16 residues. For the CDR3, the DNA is TGTGCCAGCAGCCAGTTTTTGACTAGCGGGACCAATGAGCAGTTCTTC. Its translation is CASSQFLTSGTNEQFF.

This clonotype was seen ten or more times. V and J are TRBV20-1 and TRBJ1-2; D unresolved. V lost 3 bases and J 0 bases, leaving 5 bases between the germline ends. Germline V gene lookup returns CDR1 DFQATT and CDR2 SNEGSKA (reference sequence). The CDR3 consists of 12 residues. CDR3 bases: TGCAGTGCTAGTGTTTCTAACTATGGCTACACCTTC. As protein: CSASVSNYGYTF.

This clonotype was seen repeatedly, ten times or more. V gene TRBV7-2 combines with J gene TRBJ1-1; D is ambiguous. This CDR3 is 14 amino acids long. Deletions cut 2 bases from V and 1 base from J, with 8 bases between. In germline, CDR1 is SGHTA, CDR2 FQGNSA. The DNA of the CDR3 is TGTGCCAGCAGCTTACACATCTCGAACACTGAAGCTTTCTTT. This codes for CASSLHISNTEAFF.

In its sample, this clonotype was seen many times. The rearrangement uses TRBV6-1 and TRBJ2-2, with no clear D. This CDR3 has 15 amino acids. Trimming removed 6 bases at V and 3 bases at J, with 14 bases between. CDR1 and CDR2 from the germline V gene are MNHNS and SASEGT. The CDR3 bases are TGTGCCAGCAGGATCGAACCGGTCGACACCGGGGAGCTGTTTTTT. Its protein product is CASRIEPVDTGELFF.

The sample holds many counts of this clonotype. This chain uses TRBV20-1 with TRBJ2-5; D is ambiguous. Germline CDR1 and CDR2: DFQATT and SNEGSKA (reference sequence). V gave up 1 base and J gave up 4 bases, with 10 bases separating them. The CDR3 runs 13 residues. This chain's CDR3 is CSARVTGGETQYF. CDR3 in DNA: TGCAGTGCTAGAGTAACGGGCGGAGAGACCCAGTACTTC.

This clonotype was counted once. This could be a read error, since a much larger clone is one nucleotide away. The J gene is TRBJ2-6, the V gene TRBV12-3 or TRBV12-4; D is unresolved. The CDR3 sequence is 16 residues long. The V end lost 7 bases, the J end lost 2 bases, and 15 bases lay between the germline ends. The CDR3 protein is CASTGLGPTGANVLTF. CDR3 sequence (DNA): TGTGCCAGCACCGGGTTAGGCCCGACTGGGGCCAACGTCCTGACTTTC.

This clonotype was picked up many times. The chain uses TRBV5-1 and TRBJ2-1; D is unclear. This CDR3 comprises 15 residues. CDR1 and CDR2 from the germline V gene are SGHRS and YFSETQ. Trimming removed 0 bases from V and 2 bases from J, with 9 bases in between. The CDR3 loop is CASSLDISTYNEQFF. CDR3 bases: TGCGCCAGCAGCTTGGACATTTCTACCTACAATGAGCAGTTCTTC. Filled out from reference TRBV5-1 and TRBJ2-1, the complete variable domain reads KAGVTQTPRYLIKTRGQQVTLSCSPISGHRSVSWYQQTPGQGLQFLFEYFSETQRNKGNFPGRFSGRQFSNSRSEMNVSTLELGDSALYLCASSLDISTYNEQFFGPGTRLTVL.

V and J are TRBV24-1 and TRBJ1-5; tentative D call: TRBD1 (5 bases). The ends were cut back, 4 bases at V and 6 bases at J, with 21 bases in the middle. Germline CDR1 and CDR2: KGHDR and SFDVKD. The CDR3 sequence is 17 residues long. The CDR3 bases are TGTGCCACCAGTGACAATCGAGACAGCAGGGTAGGTCAGCCCCAGCATTTT. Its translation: CATSDNRDSRVGQPQHF.

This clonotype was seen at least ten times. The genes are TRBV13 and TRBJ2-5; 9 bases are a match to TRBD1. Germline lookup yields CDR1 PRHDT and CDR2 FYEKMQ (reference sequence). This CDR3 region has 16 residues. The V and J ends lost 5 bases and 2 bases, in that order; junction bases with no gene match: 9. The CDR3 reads CASSPSRDREQETQYF. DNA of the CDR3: TGTGCCAGCAGCCCCTCCCGGGACAGGGAACAAGAGACCCAGTACTTC.

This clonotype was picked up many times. The CDR3 region is CASSYDSRDPYQETQYF. The CDR3 DNA reads as TGTGCCAGCAGCTATGATTCGAGGGACCCGTACCAAGAGACCCAGTACTTC. The chain couples TRBV5-5 to TRBJ2-5; tentatively, D is TRBD1 or TRBD2 (5 bases each). The V end was cut by 3 bases, the J end by 0 bases, with 18 bases between. Germline V lookup: CDR1 SGHKS, CDR2 YYEKEE (reference sequence). The CDR3 spans 17 residues. The whole variable domain, remainder taken from reference TRBV5-5 and TRBJ2-5, is DAGVTQSPTHLIKTRGQQVTLRCSPISGHKSVSWYQQVLGQGPQFIFQYYEKEERGRGNFPDRFSARQFPNYSSELNVNALLLGDSALYLCASSYDSRDPYQETQYFGPGTRLLVL.